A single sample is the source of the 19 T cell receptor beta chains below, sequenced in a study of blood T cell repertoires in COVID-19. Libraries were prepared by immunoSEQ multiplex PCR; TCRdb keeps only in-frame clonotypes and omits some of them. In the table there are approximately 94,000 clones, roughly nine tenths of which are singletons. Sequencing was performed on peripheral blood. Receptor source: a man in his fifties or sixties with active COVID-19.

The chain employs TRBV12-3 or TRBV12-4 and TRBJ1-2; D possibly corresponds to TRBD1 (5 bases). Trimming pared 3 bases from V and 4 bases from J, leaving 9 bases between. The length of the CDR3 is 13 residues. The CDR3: CASSFQGFYGYTF. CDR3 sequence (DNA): TGTGCCAGCAGTTTCCAGGGCTTCTATGGCTACACCTTC.

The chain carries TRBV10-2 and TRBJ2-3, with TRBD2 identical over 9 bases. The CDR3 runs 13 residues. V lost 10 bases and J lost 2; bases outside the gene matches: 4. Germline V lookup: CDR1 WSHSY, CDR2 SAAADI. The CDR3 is CAIIAGATDTQYF. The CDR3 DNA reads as TGCGCCATCATAGCGGGGGCCACAGATACGCAGTATTTT.

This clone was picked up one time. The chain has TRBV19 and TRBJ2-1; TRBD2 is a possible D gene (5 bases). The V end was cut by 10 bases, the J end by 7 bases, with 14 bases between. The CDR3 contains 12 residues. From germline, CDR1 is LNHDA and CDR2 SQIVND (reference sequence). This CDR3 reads CAIKVRGNEQFF. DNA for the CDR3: TGTGCCATTAAAGTACGAGGGAATGAGCAGTTCTTC.

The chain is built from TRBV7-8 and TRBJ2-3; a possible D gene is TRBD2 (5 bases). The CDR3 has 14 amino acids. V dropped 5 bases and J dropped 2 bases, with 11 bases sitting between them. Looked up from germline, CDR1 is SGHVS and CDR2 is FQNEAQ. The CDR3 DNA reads TGTGCCAGCAGCCCTTTTAGCGACACAGATACGCAGTATTTT. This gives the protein CASSPFSDTDTQYF.

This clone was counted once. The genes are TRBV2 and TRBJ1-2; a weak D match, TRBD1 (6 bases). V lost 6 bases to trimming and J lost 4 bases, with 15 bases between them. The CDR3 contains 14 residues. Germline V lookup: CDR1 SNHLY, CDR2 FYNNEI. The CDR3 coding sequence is TGTGCCAGCAGCGCCGGAGCAGGGGCCTATGGCTACACCTTC. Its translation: CASSAGAGAYGYTF.

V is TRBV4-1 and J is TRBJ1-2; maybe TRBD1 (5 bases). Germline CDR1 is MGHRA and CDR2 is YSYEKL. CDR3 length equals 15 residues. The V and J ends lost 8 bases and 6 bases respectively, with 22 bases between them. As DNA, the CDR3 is TGCGCCAGCCGACACCCCGGGACTGACCGAAATGGCTACACCTTC. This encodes CASRHPGTDRNGYTF.

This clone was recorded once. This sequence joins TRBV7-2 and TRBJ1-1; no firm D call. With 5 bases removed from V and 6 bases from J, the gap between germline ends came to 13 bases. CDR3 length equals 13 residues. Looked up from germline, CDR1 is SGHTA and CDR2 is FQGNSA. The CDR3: CASSVPPGAEAFF. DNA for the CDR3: TGTGCCAGCAGCGTCCCCCCCGGGGCTGAAGCTTTCTTT.

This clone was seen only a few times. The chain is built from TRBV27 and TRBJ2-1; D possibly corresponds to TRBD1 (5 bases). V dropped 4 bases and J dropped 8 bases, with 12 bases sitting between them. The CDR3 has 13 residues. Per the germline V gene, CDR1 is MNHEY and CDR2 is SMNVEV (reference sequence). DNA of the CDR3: TGTGCCAGCAGTTCCGTCAGGGAAGATGAGCAGTTCTTC. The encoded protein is CASSSVREDEQFF.

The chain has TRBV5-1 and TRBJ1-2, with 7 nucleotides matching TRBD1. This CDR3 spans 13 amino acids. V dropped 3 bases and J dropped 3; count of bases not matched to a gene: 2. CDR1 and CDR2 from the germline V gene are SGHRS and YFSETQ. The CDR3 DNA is TGCGCCAGCAGCTGGGGACAGTACTATGGCTACACCTTC. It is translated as CASSWGQYYGYTF.

CDR3 in amino acids: CASSLSGRAGTGELFF. The CDR3, as DNA: TGCGCCAGCAGCTTGAGCGGGAGGGCCGGAACCGGGGAGCTGTTTTTT. The V gene is TRBV5-1, the J gene TRBJ2-2; 10 bases are a match to TRBD2. The germline V gene encodes CDR1 SGHRS and CDR2 YFSETQ. Unmatched junction bases numbered 5, after V lost 1 base and J lost 5 bases. The CDR3 runs 16 residues.

CDR3 DNA sequence: TGTGCCAGCAGCGAAAGGGGGTTTGGCAATCAGCCCCAGCATTTT. Translation: CASSERGFGNQPQHF. This chain connects TRBV5-6 to TRBJ1-5, with a weak D call TRBD1 (6 bases). The CDR3 covers 15 residues. The germline CDR1 and CDR2 sequences are SGHDT and YYEEEE. V shed 4 bases and J shed 2 bases, with 13 bases lying between them.

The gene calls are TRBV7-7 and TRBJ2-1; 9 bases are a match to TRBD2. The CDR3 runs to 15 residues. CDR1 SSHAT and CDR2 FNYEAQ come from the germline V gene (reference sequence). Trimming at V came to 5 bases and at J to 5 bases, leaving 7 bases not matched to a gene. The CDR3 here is CASSAAGGANNEQFF. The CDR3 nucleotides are TGTGCCAGCAGCGCGGCGGGGGGGGCTAACAATGAGCAGTTCTTC. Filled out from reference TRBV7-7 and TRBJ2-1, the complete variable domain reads GAGVSQSPRYKVTKRGQDVTLRCDPISSHATLYWYQQALGQGPEFLTYFNYEAQPDKSGLPSDRFSAERPEGSISTLTIQRTEQRDSAMYRCASSAAGGANNEQFFGPGTRLTVL.

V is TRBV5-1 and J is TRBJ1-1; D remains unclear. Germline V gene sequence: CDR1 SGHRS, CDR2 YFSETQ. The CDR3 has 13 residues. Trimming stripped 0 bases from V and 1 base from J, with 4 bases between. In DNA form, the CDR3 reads TGCGCCAGCAGCTTGGGAGAGAACACTGAAGCTTTCTTT. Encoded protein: CASSLGENTEAFF.

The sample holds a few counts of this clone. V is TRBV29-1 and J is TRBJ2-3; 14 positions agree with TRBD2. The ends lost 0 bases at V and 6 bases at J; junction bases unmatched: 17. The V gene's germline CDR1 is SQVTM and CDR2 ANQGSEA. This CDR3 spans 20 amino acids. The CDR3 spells CSVEDFQTSGRDWVIDTQYF. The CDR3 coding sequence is TGCAGCGTTGAAGATTTCCAGACTAGCGGGAGGGATTGGGTTATTGATACGCAGTATTTT.

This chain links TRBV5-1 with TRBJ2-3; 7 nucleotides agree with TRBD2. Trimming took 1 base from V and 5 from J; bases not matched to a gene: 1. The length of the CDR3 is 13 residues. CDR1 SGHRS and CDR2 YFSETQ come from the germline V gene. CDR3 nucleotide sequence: TGCGCCAGCAGCTTGTCGGGGGGAGATACGCAGTATTTT. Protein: CASSLSGGDTQYF.

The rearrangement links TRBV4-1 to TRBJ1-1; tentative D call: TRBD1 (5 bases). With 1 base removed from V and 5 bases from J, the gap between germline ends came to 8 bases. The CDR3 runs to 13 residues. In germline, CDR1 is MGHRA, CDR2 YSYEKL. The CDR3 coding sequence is TGCGCCAGCAGCCAAGGGGGGAGGACTGAAGCTTTCTTT. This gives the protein CASSQGGRTEAFF.

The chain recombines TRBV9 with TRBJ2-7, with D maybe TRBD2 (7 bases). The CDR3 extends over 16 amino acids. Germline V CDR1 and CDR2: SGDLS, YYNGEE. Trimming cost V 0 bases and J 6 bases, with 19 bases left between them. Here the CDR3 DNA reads TGTGCCAGCAGCGTAGAGGGGGGGAACGGTGGTGGCGAGCAGTACTTC. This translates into CASSVEGGNGGGEQYF.

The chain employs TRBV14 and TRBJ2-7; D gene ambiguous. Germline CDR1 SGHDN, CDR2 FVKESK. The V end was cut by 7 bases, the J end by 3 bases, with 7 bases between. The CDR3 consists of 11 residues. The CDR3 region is CASNTNYEQYV. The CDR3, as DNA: TGTGCCAGCAACACAAACTACGAGCAGTACGTC.

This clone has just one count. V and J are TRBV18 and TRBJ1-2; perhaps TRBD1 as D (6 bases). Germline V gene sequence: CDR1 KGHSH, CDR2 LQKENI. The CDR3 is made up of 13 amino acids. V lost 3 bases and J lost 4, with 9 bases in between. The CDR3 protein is CASSPDRSYGYTF. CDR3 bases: TGTGCCAGCTCACCCGACAGGAGCTATGGCTACACCTTC.